This TCR beta chain appears in the sequencing data of a study of Graves' ophthalmopathy and Graves' hyperthyroidism. Study as a whole: Specimen type is peripheral blood, obtained at initial diagnosis before any treatment.

Deletions cut 2 bases from V and 7 bases from J, with 15 bases between. Germline V gene sequence: CDR1 GTSNPN, CDR2 SVGIG (reference sequence). CDR3 length: 13 amino acids. Transcripts of RNA were the source for amplifying TCR beta CDR3 regions. Amplification began with first-round RT-PCR using HTBI primers, then second-round multiplex PCR was performed. TCRdb passed the multiplex PCR reads through MiXCR, listing each CDR3 protein once. The sample records 350,000 to 450,000 distinct CDR3 sequences, around 20% being singletons. This clonotype was detected ten times or more. The sequence derives from a woman aged 18-35 years with Graves' ophthalmopathy. Sample: peripheral blood. The V call is TRBV30, the J call TRBJ2-7; possibly TRBD2 for D (6 bases). The CDR3 coding sequence is TGTGCCTGGAGTATACCGGGGGAACGGGAGCAGTACTTC. This encodes CAWSIPGEREQYF.